Presented here are 5 T cell receptor beta chains from one specimen sequenced in a study of T-cell reconstitution after alpha-beta-depleted transplantation in children. TCRbeta library construction was performed incorporating unique molecular identifiers. TCRdb re-analysed the PCR reads in MiXCR, keeping a single row per CDR3 protein. The data contain some 830,000 distinct CDR3 sequences, roughly 16% of them singletons. The input for sequencing was PBMCs, mostly from graft donor cells, taken 360 days after TCRalphabeta/CD19-depleted stem cell transplant. These receptors all come from a male patient younger than 18 who had a stem cell transplant for acute lymphoblastic leukemia, so the T cells may come from the graft donor.

A note on this clonotype: Since a much larger clone is just one base distant, this may be a read error. The chain uses TRBV5-4 and TRBJ1-1; D is unresolved. The length of the CDR3 is 16 residues. The germline gives CDR1 SGHNT, CDR2 YYREEE (reference sequence). In DNA form, the CDR3 reads TGTGTCAGCAGCGCGGGTCCATGGGAGGGCAACACTGAAGCTTTCTTT. Translation: CVSSAGPWEGNTEAFF.

This clonotype came up a few times. This sequence joins TRBV15 and TRBJ2-7; 7 positions match TRBD1. Germline CDR1 and CDR2: LNHNV and YYDKDF (reference sequence). V dropped 5 bases and J dropped 4; count of bases not matched to a gene: 11. The CDR3 loop spans 15 amino acids. In DNA form, the CDR3 reads TGTGCCACCAGCGCTTACAGGGGAGTGGGTTACGAGCAGTACTTC. Its translation: CATSAYRGVGYEQYF.

The chain employs TRBV10-3 and TRBJ2-5, with 7 bases lining up with TRBD2. V shed 3 bases, J shed 3 bases, and the junction held 1 base outside the gene matches. The CDR3 sequence is 13 residues long. Germline V gene data show CDR1 as ENHRY and CDR2 as SYGVKD. CDR3 in amino acids: CAISDTSEETQYF. CDR3 nucleotide sequence: TGTGCCATCAGTGATACTAGCGAAGAGACCCAGTACTTC.

This clonotype was counted only a few times. This sequence joins TRBV5-1 and TRBJ2-7, with D hard to call. With 0 bases removed from V and 2 bases from J, the gap between germline ends came to 12 bases. Germline CDR1 is SGHRS and CDR2 is YFSETQ. This CDR3 region has 15 residues. The CDR3 here is CASSLAGFGAYEQYF. Written as DNA, the CDR3 is TGCGCCAGCAGCTTGGCCGGCTTCGGCGCCTACGAGCAGTACTTC.

This clonotype was found many times. The DNA for the CDR3 is TGCAGTGCTACTAAGCGGGAGAGGAGCACAGATACGCAGTATTTT. Protein product: CSATKRERSTDTQYF. This rearrangement joins TRBV20-1 to TRBJ2-3; 8 bases fit TRBD2. The J segment lost 0 bases and the V segment lost 4 bases, leaving 6 bases of the junction unmatched. The length of the CDR3 is 15 residues. Germline values: CDR1 DFQATT, CDR2 SNEGSKA (reference sequence).